Each of the 27 T cell receptor beta chains below was sequenced from the same sample in a study of T cells in Graves' hyperthyroidism and ophthalmopathy. RNA transcripts gave rise to amplified TCR beta CDR3 regions. The HTBI primer set was used in a first-round RT-PCR of the TCR CDR3. MiXCR was run by TCRdb on the multiplex PCR reads, yielding one entry per CDR3 protein. The table includes approximately 710,000 distinct CDR3 sequences, 15% to 20% detected once. Sequenced sample: blood. Every receptor here comes from a man between 45 and 60 years old with Graves' hyperthyroidism.

The rearrangement joins TRBV19 to TRBJ1-2; 9 nucleotides match TRBD1. Per the germline V gene, CDR1 is LNHDA and CDR2 is SQIVND (reference sequence). This CDR3 is built from 17 residues. Trimming took 4 bases from V and 0 from J; bases not matched to a gene: 9. CDR3 sequence reads: CASSTRTGELANYGYTF. For the CDR3, the DNA is TGTGCCAGTAGTACGCGGACAGGGGAGCTAGCTAACTATGGCTACACCTTC.

This clonotype was detected only a few times. The chain combines TRBV4-1 with TRBJ2-2; D may be TRBD1 (5 bases). This CDR3 is 17 amino acids long. The V and J ends lost 0 bases and 7 bases respectively, with 18 bases between them. Per the germline V gene, CDR1 is MGHRA and CDR2 is YSYEKL. As DNA, the CDR3 is TGCGCCAGCAGCCAAGATGGGCGACAGAGAGGAGTCGGGGAGCTGTTTTTT. Translated: CASSQDGRQRGVGELFF.

This clonotype was counted ten times or more. The chain has TRBV28 and TRBJ1-2; weak D call: TRBD1 (6 bases). The germline V gene encodes CDR1 MDHEN and CDR2 SYDVKM. The CDR3 covers 15 residues. V was trimmed by 2 bases and J by 0 bases, leaving 10 bases between them. The CDR3, as DNA: TGTGCCAGCAGTTTAGGGGGCAGGACTAACTATGGCTACACCTTC. Translation gives CASSLGGRTNYGYTF.

This clonotype appeared a few times. The chain is built from TRBV4-1 and TRBJ1-2, with D tentatively TRBD1 (6 bases). Germline V gene data show CDR1 as MGHRA and CDR2 as YSYEKL. The CDR3 has 15 residues. Trimming removed 2 bases at V and 1 base at J, with 11 bases between. The CDR3 DNA sequence: TGCGCCAGCAGCCAACTGGGGGGCGGTAACTATGGCTACACCTTC. Protein sequence: CASSQLGGGNYGYTF.

The chain has TRBV5-1 and TRBJ2-3; D is possibly TRBD2 (6 bases). Trimming pared 5 bases from V and 5 bases from J, leaving 18 bases between. The CDR3 is made up of 15 amino acids. Germline-derived CDR1 and CDR2 are SGHRS and YFSETQ. CDR3 nucleotide sequence: TGCGCCAGCAGTGAGTCGGGAGACCCCGAAGATACGCAGTATTTT. Translation: CASSESGDPEDTQYF.

This clonotype showed up just a few times. The chain is built from TRBV12-3 or TRBV12-4 and TRBJ2-1, with 9 bases matching TRBD2. Trimming took 7 bases from V and 4 from J; bases not matched to a gene: 8. The CDR3 is 15 amino acids. The CDR3 coding sequence is TGTGCCAGCACTGCTCCGGGACTAGCTTACAATGAGCAGTTCTTC. Translating it yields CASTAPGLAYNEQFF.

This clonotype was recorded many times. The chain combines TRBV5-6 with TRBJ2-5; possibly TRBD2 for D (5 bases). The CDR3 is 14 amino acids. V was cut by 0 bases and J by 5 bases, with 11 bases left in between. The V gene's germline CDR1 is SGHDT and CDR2 YYEEEE. In DNA form, the CDR3 reads TGTGCCAGCAGCTTGGGCGAGGGCAGGGAGACCCAGTACTTC. It encodes CASSLGEGRETQYF.

This clonotype was recorded at least ten times. This chain links TRBV10-3 with TRBJ1-1, with a possible D match to TRBD1 (5 bases). The V gene lost 3 bases and the J gene lost 5 bases, with 16 bases spanning the gap. The CDR3 covers 15 residues. In germline, CDR1 is ENHRY, CDR2 SYGVKD. CDR3 in amino acids: CAISDLRGASTEAFF. CDR3 DNA: TGTGCCATCAGTGATCTGAGAGGGGCCTCGACTGAAGCTTTCTTT.

This clonotype was seen more than once but under ten times. The chain recombines TRBV7-2 with TRBJ2-6; D gene uncertain. Trimming removed 1 base from V and 0 bases from J, with 7 bases in between. Germline CDR1 reads SGHTA; CDR2 reads FQGNSA. This CDR3 comprises 16 residues. The CDR3 region has the DNA TGTGCCAGCAGCTTAGGGTTTATCTCTGGGGCCAACGTCCTGACTTTC. It yields the protein CASSLGFISGANVLTF.

The chain has TRBV5-1 and TRBJ2-5; TRBD1 aligns across 8 bases. The V gene's germline CDR1 is SGHRS and CDR2 YFSETQ. The CDR3 spans 15 residues. V was pared by 3 bases and J by 1 base, with 5 bases of the junction left unmatched. CDR3 loop: CASSSDRGFQETQYF. Here the CDR3 DNA reads TGCGCCAGCAGCTCCGACAGGGGTTTCCAAGAGACCCAGTACTTC.

This clonotype came up many times. The chain employs TRBV2 and TRBJ2-1, with TRBD2 identical over 8 bases. V lost 7 bases and J lost 11; bases outside the gene matches: 10. Germline-derived CDR1 and CDR2 are SNHLY and FYNNEI. The CDR3 runs to 13 residues. CDR3 sequence: CASIREGLSKQFF. Here the CDR3 DNA reads TGTGCCAGCATCCGGGAGGGCCTGAGCAAGCAGTTCTTC.

This clonotype was observed a handful of times. This chain joins TRBV29-1 and TRBJ1-2; 9 bases are a match to TRBD1. J lost 7 bases, V lost 3 bases, and 3 bases had no gene match. The CDR3 consists of 12 residues. The germline V gene has CDR1 SQVTM and CDR2 ANQGSEA. CDR3 residues: CSVDTGGRGYTF. CDR3 nucleotides: TGCAGCGTTGATACAGGGGGCCGTGGCTACACCTTC.

This clonotype was observed at least ten times. The chain combines TRBV2 with TRBJ2-3, with TRBD2 matching over 12 bases. From germline, CDR1 is SNHLY and CDR2 FYNNEI. This CDR3 spans 15 amino acids. V shed 10 bases and J 5 bases; nucleotides not matched to a gene: 10. The CDR3 region is CATKRLAGVGDTQYF. The CDR3 DNA reads TGTGCCACCAAGAGACTAGCGGGAGTTGGAGATACGCAGTATTTT.

This clonotype occurred a few times. This chain links TRBV28 with TRBJ1-1; D might be TRBD1 (6 bases). There are 15 residues in the CDR3. From germline, CDR1 is MDHEN and CDR2 SYDVKM. The V gene lost 2 bases and the J gene lost 1 base, with 11 bases spanning the gap. The CDR3 region is CASSLTDRANTEAFF. The CDR3 DNA follows: TGTGCCAGCAGTTTAACGGACAGAGCGAACACTGAAGCTTTCTTT.

This clonotype turned up a few times. The V gene is TRBV18, the J gene TRBJ2-1; 7 positions agree with TRBD1. Germline CDR1 and CDR2: KGHSH and LQKENI. The CDR3 is made up of 16 amino acids. With 2 bases clipped from V and 5 bases from J, the junction kept 9 bases outside the gene matches. The CDR3, as DNA: TGTGCCAGCTCACCAAGGGTAGGGGGCCCCCACAATGAGCAGTTCTTC. This sequence encodes CASSPRVGGPHNEQFF. Full variable domain (missing parts from reference TRBV18 and TRBJ2-1): NAGVMQNPRHLVRRRGQEARLRCSPMKGHSHVYWYRQLPEEGLKFMVYLQKENIIDESGMPKERFSAEFPKEGPSILRIQQVVRGDSAAYFCASSPRVGGPHNEQFFGPGTRLTVL.

The chain links TRBV27 to TRBJ2-7, with 7 bases that match TRBD1. V was clipped by 7 bases and J by 5 bases; unmatched bases: 5. CDR3 length equals 12 residues. Germline V gene sequence: CDR1 MNHEY, CDR2 SMNVEV (reference sequence). CDR3 sequence (DNA): TGTGCCAGCACAGGGGGTATCAACGAGCAGTACTTC. It yields the protein CASTGGINEQYF.

This clonotype was seen only a few times. The V and J genes are TRBV5-1 and TRBJ2-5; 8 nucleotides agree with TRBD1. The CDR3 is 15 residues long. Trimming cost V 2 bases and J 5 bases; bases outside gene matches: 8. Germline V gene lookup returns CDR1 SGHRS and CDR2 YFSETQ. The CDR3 DNA reads as TGCGCCAGCAGCTTTCAGGGGGCGTATGGGGAGACCCAGTACTTC. This codes for CASSFQGAYGETQYF.

The table lists this clonotype with a few counts. The CDR3 nucleotides are TGTGCCAGCTCACAACAGACACCTCCTTCTGTCCTCCACTTT. It yields the protein CASSQQTPPSVLHF. The gene calls are TRBV18 and TRBJ1-6; D is unresolved. The V gene lost 4 bases and the J gene lost 15 bases, with 19 bases spanning the gap. The CDR3 has 14 amino acids. Germline CDR1 and CDR2: KGHSH and LQKENI.

This clonotype was counted between two and nine times. This chain links TRBV20-1 with TRBJ1-1; TRBD1 might be the D (5 bases). Germline assignment: CDR1 DFQATT and CDR2 SNEGSKA (reference sequence). The V gene lost 6 bases and the J gene lost 1 base, with 15 bases spanning the gap. The CDR3 loop spans 14 amino acids. CDR3 amino acids: CSANKGQPNTEAFF. CDR3 nucleotide sequence: TGCAGTGCCAACAAGGGGCAACCGAACACTGAAGCTTTCTTT.

The chain combines TRBV13 with TRBJ1-3; no reliable D call. CDR1 is PRHDT, CDR2 FYEKMQ, per germline (reference sequence). The V and J ends lost 0 bases and 9 bases respectively, with 15 bases between them. CDR3 length: 15 residues. CDR3 protein: CASSLGSESSSTIYF. Here the CDR3 DNA reads TGTGCCAGCAGCTTAGGGTCCGAGTCCTCGAGCACCATATATTTT. Based on the CDR3 plus reference TRBV13 and TRBJ1-3, the full variable domain is AAGVIQSPRHLIKEKRETATLKCYPIPRHDTVYWYQQGPGQDPQFLISFYEKMQSDKGSIPDRFSAQQFSDYHSELNMSSLELGDSALYFCASSLGSESSSTIYFGEGSWLTVV.

Remarks on this clonotype: At one boundary the junction diverges from the germline segment, which might be a read error. The CDR3 nucleotides are TGCAGTGCCAGAGAGATGGGGAAATCTAACACCATATATTTT. This sequence encodes CSAREMGKSNTIYF. The chain uses TRBV20-1 and TRBJ1-3; D call uncertain. In germline, CDR1 is DFQATT, CDR2 SNEGSKA (reference sequence). CDR3 length: 14 residues.

About this clonotype: A much larger clone is a single base away; this may be a read error. The final CDR3 position lacks the conserved phenylalanine or tryptophan, pointing to a likely read error. The gene calls are TRBV6-9 and TRBJ1-1; no clear D gene. The CDR3 has 14 residues. The germline V gene encodes CDR1 MNHGY and CDR2 SVAAGI. Trimming pared 3 bases from V and 1 base from J, leaving 9 bases between. The CDR3 DNA is TGTGCCAGCAGTTACGGCAGGAGGAACACTGAAGCTTTCTCT. The encoded protein is CASSYGRRNTEAFS.

In this sample, this clonotype turned up many times. The J gene is TRBJ1-1, the V gene TRBV28; 7 bases map to TRBD1. V trimming: 4 bases; J trimming: 0 bases; junction bases outside the gene matches: 29. The CDR3 runs 23 residues. The germline V gene encodes CDR1 MDHEN and CDR2 SYDVKM. The CDR3 reads CASSSPLVGAHRGKIMVNTEAFF. The CDR3 region has the DNA TGTGCCAGCAGTTCCCCCCTCGTGGGGGCCCACAGGGGAAAAATAATGGTGAACACTGAAGCTTTCTTT. The full variable domain, completed using reference TRBV28 and TRBJ1-1, is DVKVTQSSRYLVKRTGEKVFLECVQDMDHENMFWYRQDPGLGLRLIYFSYDVKMKEKGDIPEGYSVSREKKERFSLILESASTNQTSMYLCASSSPLVGAHRGKIMVNTEAFFGQGTRLTVV.

Worth noting for this clonotype: A much larger clonotype is one base distant, so this may be a read error. The chain carries TRBV5-1 and TRBJ2-3, with TRBD2 as a possible D gene (6 bases). V lost 3 bases and J lost 5, with 7 bases in between. The CDR3 totals 12 residues. CDR1 and CDR2 from the germline V gene are SGHRS and YFSETQ. The CDR3 sequence: CASSWDLDTQYF. CDR3 DNA sequence: TGCGCCAGCAGCTGGGACTTAGATACGCAGTATTTT.

This clonotype has only a few counts. This chain connects TRBV10-3 to TRBJ1-5, with a possible D match to TRBD1 (5 bases). Per germline, CDR1 ENHRY and CDR2 SYGVKD. V gave up 2 bases and J gave up 4 bases, with 6 bases separating them. This CDR3 contains 13 residues. CDR3 sequence (DNA): TGTGCCATCAGTGAGACAGGAAATCAGCCCCAGCATTTT. Its protein product is CAISETGNQPQHF.

This clonotype was seen ten or more times. This chain links TRBV20-1 with TRBJ2-1; 12 nucleotides line up with TRBD2. CDR3 length equals 14 residues. Unmatched junction bases numbered 6, after V lost 3 bases and J lost 9 bases. From germline, CDR1 is DFQATT and CDR2 SNEGSKA (reference sequence). The CDR3 sequence: CSASTTSGSSEQFF. CDR3 DNA: TGCAGTGCTAGTACGACTAGCGGGAGTAGTGAGCAGTTCTTC.

The chain joins TRBV28 to TRBJ2-7; 8 nucleotides line up with TRBD2. This CDR3 region has 15 residues. Germline V gene data show CDR1 as MDHEN and CDR2 as SYDVKM. Trimming took 6 bases from V and 2 from J; bases not matched to a gene: 9. CDR3 sequence: CASSGSTSGTYEQYF. The CDR3 coding sequence is TGTGCCAGCAGCGGGAGTACTAGCGGAACCTACGAGCAGTACTTC.